Described below is a single T cell receptor beta chain sequence and its context. Antigen specificity is unknown. This entry is derived from a study of graft-versus-host responses after intestinal transplantation. Study information: Anti-thymocyte globulin served as induction for all recipients, who then took tacrolimus and steroids for approximately 3 years.

The V gene lost 2 bases and the J gene lost 1 base, with 14 bases spanning the gap. The CDR3 spans 16 residues. Germline loops: CDR1 SGDLS, CDR2 YYNGEE. Some clones are missing from TCRdb's copy, which holds only in-frame ones; the method was immunoSEQ multiplex PCR. The sample carries roughly 80,000 clones, around 87% recorded once. The study, taken as a whole, reports: Some patients had graft-donor T cell macrochimerism, and their allografts showed high graft-versus-host to host-versus-graft clonal ratios. The marrow of recipients harbored GvH clones, and ileum or blood showed some of them first.

J is TRBJ2-3 and V is TRBV9; D gene uncertain. The source is a human donor who was the organ donor for an intestinal transplant. Here the sequenced sample was unstimulated CD8+ T cells sorted from spleen or lymph node cells, taken before transplant. CDR3 coding DNA: TGTGCCAGCAGCGTTAAGACCGGATCGGGCACAGATACGCAGTATTTT. As protein: CASSVKTGSGTDTQYF.